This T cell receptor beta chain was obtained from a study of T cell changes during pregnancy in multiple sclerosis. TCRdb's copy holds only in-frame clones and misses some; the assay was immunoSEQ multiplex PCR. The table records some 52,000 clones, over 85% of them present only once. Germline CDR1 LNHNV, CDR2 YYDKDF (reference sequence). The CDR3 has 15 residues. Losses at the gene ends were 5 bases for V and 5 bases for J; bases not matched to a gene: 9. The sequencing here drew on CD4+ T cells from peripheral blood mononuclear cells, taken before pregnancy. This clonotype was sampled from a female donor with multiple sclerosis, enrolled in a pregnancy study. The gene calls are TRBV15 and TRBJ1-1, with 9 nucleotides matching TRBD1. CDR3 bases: TGTGCCACCAGCGCGGACAGGGGTATAGGTACTGAAGCTTTCTTT. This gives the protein CATSADRGIGTEAFF.